The 20 T cell receptor beta chains below were found in one sample sequenced in a study of blood T cell repertoires in COVID-19. Clones were sequenced by immunoSEQ multiplex PCR, and TCRdb holds only the in-frame ones, with some missing. Among approximately 190,000 clones listed, about 81% were seen once. Sequencing input: peripheral blood. These receptors were obtained from a man aged 25 to 45 with active or convalescent COVID-19.

The V and J genes are TRBV7-9 and TRBJ2-1, with D uncertain. This CDR3 has 17 amino acids. In germline, CDR1 is SEHNR, CDR2 FQNEAQ (reference sequence). Trimming took off 0 bases at V and 0 bases at J, with 12 bases between the two ends. The DNA for the CDR3 is TGTGCCAGCAGCTTAGCGGTAGGAGTAGGCTCCTACAATGAGCAGTTCTTC. This sequence encodes CASSLAVGVGSYNEQFF.

This clone was picked up one time. This rearrangement joins TRBV9 to TRBJ2-3; 12 bases align to TRBD2. CDR3 length: 18 residues. CDR1 is SGDLS and CDR2 is YYNGEE in the germline V gene. V dropped 4 bases and J dropped 0; count of bases not matched to a gene: 9. CDR3 residues: CASSYRTSGATSTDTQYF. The CDR3 DNA reads TGTGCCAGCAGCTATCGGACTAGCGGGGCGACTAGCACAGATACGCAGTATTTT.

This clone appeared once. The chain has TRBV3-1 (or the pseudogene TRBV3-2) and TRBJ2-5; the match to TRBD1 covers 8 bases. The CDR3 consists of 14 residues. V lost 6 bases and J lost 1; bases outside the gene matches: 4. Germline V gene lookup returns CDR1 LGHDT and CDR2 YNNKEL (reference sequence). CDR3 DNA: TGTGCCAGCAGGCGGGACAGGCTCCAAGAGACCCAGTACTTC. Translated: CASRRDRLQETQYF.

The rearrangement uses TRBV28 and TRBJ1-1, with TRBD1 matching 7 bases. Trimming at V came to 5 bases and at J to 1 base, leaving 1 base not matched to a gene. Germline values: CDR1 MDHEN, CDR2 SYDVKM. CDR3 length: 13 residues. As DNA, the CDR3 is TGTGCCAGCAGTCACAGGGGGAACACTGAAGCTTTCTTT. This translates into CASSHRGNTEAFF.

Points on this clone: Compared with germline, one end of the junction differs, possibly owing to a read error. The gene calls are TRBV13 and TRBJ2-3; TRBD2 aligns across 10 bases. The CDR3 spans 15 residues. CDR1 PRHDT and CDR2 FYEKMQ come from the germline V gene (reference sequence). The CDR3 sequence is CASSLGLAGTDTQYF. CDR3 bases: TGTGCCAGCAGCCTAGGACTAGCGGGCACAGATACGCAGTATTTT.

V usage is TRBV7-9 and J usage is TRBJ1-1; possible D gene TRBD1, 5 bases. Trimming left V 2 bases short and J 1 base short, with 17 bases between. CDR1 SEHNR and CDR2 FQNEAQ come from the germline V gene (reference sequence). This CDR3 region has 17 residues. Here the CDR3 reads CASSLSGGASRNTEAFF. The DNA for the CDR3 is TGTGCCAGCAGCTTATCGGGAGGGGCAAGTCGGAACACTGAAGCTTTCTTT.

This rearrangement joins TRBV9 to TRBJ2-1; TRBD2 matches 12 bases. The J segment lost 7 bases and the V segment lost 4 bases, leaving 9 bases of the junction unmatched. Germline-derived CDR1 and CDR2 are SGDLS and YYNGEE. The CDR3 contains 16 residues. CDR3 DNA: TGTGCCAGCAGCTCTAGGACTAGCGGGGTAAGGAATGAGCAGTTCTTC. Residues: CASSSRTSGVRNEQFF.

The chain is built from TRBV10-1 and TRBJ1-6; D is unresolved. The germline V gene encodes CDR1 WNHNN and CDR2 SYGVQD (reference sequence). Trimming pared 6 bases from V and 13 bases from J, leaving 13 bases between. The CDR3 runs 12 residues. The DNA for the CDR3 is TGCGCCAGCAGCCTATACAGTTCCCCCCTCCACTTT. Encoded protein: CASSLYSSPLHF.

This clone occurred a few times. The V and J genes are TRBV27 and TRBJ1-4; 7 bases agree with TRBD1. CDR1 and CDR2 from the germline V gene are MNHEY and SMNVEV (reference sequence). The CDR3 is 14 amino acids. With V trimmed by 6 bases and J by 8 bases, 9 bases remained unmatched. CDR3: CASSQGGLGEKLFF. DNA of the CDR3: TGTGCCAGCAGCCAAGGGGGCCTGGGGGAAAAACTGTTTTTT.

CDR3 in amino acids: CASSTTSGRVNEQFF. Here the CDR3 DNA reads TGTGCCAGCAGCACAACTAGCGGGAGGGTCAATGAGCAGTTCTTC. V and J are TRBV11-3 and TRBJ2-1; TRBD2 aligns across 13 bases. Losses at the gene ends were 5 bases for V and 6 bases for J; bases not matched to a gene: 4. The CDR3 is 15 residues long. Germline lookup yields CDR1 SGHNT and CDR2 YENEEA.

The chain recombines TRBV7-9 with TRBJ2-6; 9 bases are a match to TRBD1. Germline-derived CDR1 and CDR2 are SEHNR and FQNEAQ (reference sequence). The CDR3 has 18 amino acids. Trimming took 6 bases from V and 0 from J; bases not matched to a gene: 9. This CDR3 is CASRPPGQGYSGANVLTF. The CDR3 coding sequence is TGTGCCAGCAGGCCCCCGGGACAGGGTTACTCTGGGGCCAACGTCCTGACTTTC. The variable domain in full, completed from reference TRBV7-9 and TRBJ2-6, reads DTGVSQNPRHKITKRGQNVTFRCDPISEHNRLYWYRQTLGQGPEFLTYFQNEAQLEKSRLLSDRFSAERPKGSFSTLEIQRTEQGDSAMYLCASRPPGQGYSGANVLTFGAGSRLTVL.

The J gene is TRBJ2-3, the V gene TRBV24-1, with TRBD2 identical over 7 bases. The J segment lost 0 bases and the V segment lost 3 bases, leaving 8 bases of the junction unmatched. Germline V gene data show CDR1 as KGHDR and CDR2 as SFDVKD. The CDR3 consists of 17 residues. CDR3 protein: CATSDPVGGESTDTQYF. CDR3 nucleotide sequence: TGTGCCACCAGTGATCCGGTGGGGGGGGAGAGCACAGATACGCAGTATTTT.

The V call is TRBV19, the J call TRBJ1-1; TRBD1 aligns across 10 bases. This CDR3 is 19 amino acids long. The germline V gene has CDR1 LNHDA and CDR2 SQIVND (reference sequence). V was pared by 1 base and J by 0 bases, with 11 bases of the junction left unmatched. The CDR3 loop is CASSIVRTGGYLLNTEAFF. The CDR3, as DNA: TGTGCCAGTAGTATAGTGAGGACAGGGGGATACCTACTGAACACTGAAGCTTTCTTT.

The chain recombines TRBV6-5 with TRBJ2-5, with TRBD1 identical over 7 bases. CDR3 length: 16 residues. V lost 2 bases and J lost 4; bases outside the gene matches: 10. From germline, CDR1 is MNHEY and CDR2 SVGAGI. The CDR3 here is CASSYTFVAGGETQYF. The CDR3 nucleotides read TGTGCCAGCAGTTACACCTTCGTGGCAGGGGGAGAGACCCAGTACTTC.

Regarding this clone: Other DNA variants within this sample encode the same CDR3. This chain links TRBV12-3 or TRBV12-4 with TRBJ2-1, with D hard to call. This CDR3 has 12 amino acids. The V end was cut by 1 base, the J end by 7 bases, with 5 bases between. The CDR3 nucleotides are TGTGCCAGCAGTTTAGGCGGAAATGAGCAGTTCTTC. Translation: CASSLGGNEQFF.

There are a few counts of this clone. The J gene is TRBJ1-6, the V gene TRBV6-5; D is possibly TRBD1 (6 bases). The CDR3 has 15 residues. The germline V and J ends were trimmed by 6 bases and 9 bases, with 18 bases remaining between them. Germline V gives CDR1 MNHEY, CDR2 SVGAGI. The CDR3 DNA is TGTGCCAGCAGATCCCAGGGGCTACATACTTCACCCCTCCACTTT. Protein: CASRSQGLHTSPLHF.

This sequence joins TRBV5-1 and TRBJ2-1; weak D call: TRBD1 (5 bases). This CDR3 has 11 residues. Between the trimmed V and J ends, which lost 0 bases and 10 bases, there was a span of 5 bases. Germline V gives CDR1 SGHRS, CDR2 YFSETQ. CDR3 residues: CASSLDREQFF. As DNA, the CDR3 is TGCGCCAGCAGCTTGGACAGGGAGCAGTTCTTC.

This chain connects TRBV6-5 to TRBJ1-4; 9 positions match TRBD1. The CDR3 has 14 residues. With V trimmed by 1 base and J by 14 bases, 8 bases remained unmatched. CDR1 is MNHEY, CDR2 SVGAGI, per germline. The CDR3 loop reads CASSYYPGQGTLFF. CDR3 DNA: TGTGCCAGCAGTTACTATCCGGGACAGGGAACGCTGTTTTTT.

V usage is TRBV7-8 and J usage is TRBJ2-5; 10 bases align to TRBD1. The CDR3 is made up of 15 amino acids. V gave up 1 base and J gave up 3 bases; unmatched junction bases: 2. CDR1 and CDR2 (germline): SGHVS, FQNEAQ. CDR3 protein: CASSLGGQGKETQYF. For the CDR3, the DNA is TGTGCCAGCAGCTTAGGGGGACAGGGGAAAGAGACCCAGTACTTC.

The chain uses TRBV4-1 and TRBJ1-1, with D uncertain. The V gene lost 6 bases and the J gene lost 3 bases, with 14 bases spanning the gap. The length of the CDR3 is 14 residues. Germline V gene data show CDR1 as MGHRA and CDR2 as YSYEKL. Here the CDR3 reads CASSHQYGDTEAFF. CDR3 DNA sequence: TGCGCCAGCAGTCACCAATACGGGGACACTGAAGCTTTCTTT.